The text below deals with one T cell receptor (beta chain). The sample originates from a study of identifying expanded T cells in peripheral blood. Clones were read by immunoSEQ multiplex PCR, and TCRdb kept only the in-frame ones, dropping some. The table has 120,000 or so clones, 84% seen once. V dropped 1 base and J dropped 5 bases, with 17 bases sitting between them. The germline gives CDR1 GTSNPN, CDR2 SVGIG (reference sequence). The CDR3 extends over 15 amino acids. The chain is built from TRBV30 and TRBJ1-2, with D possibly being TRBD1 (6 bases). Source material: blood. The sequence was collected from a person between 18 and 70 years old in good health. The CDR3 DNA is TGTGCCTGGAGTGGCTGGCGGGGGGCATGGTATGGCTACACCTTC. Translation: CAWSGWRGAWYGYTF.